This TCR beta chain was recovered during a study of blood T cells in healthy people across ages. Study-wide findings and caveats: Long-lived donors had more naive CD4+ cells and higher diversity than aged donors.

The table lists this clonotype with a few counts. Its antigen is undetermined. Combining a sample-barcoded 5' primer with a J-beta primer mix, a second PCR ran for 7 to 11 cycles. TCRdb reprocessed the 5' RACE reads with MiXCR, giving one entry per CDR3 protein. The sample includes 780,000 or so distinct CDR3 sequences, approximately 25% of them seen just once. Germline V CDR1 and CDR2: KGHSH, LQKENI. The CDR3 consists of 14 residues. V lost 1 base and J 5 bases, leaving 9 bases between the germline ends. Caucasian, healthy and from Russia, the donors were aged between about 6 and 90. This sample was shared with a second study, whose subject was T cells of mothers and their children. That paper adds: Donation came from three healthy Caucasian mothers together with their six children. There were no persistent microchimeric T cell clones detected.

The clonotype was recovered from a boy aged 5-17 years in good health. The chain carries TRBV18 and TRBJ2-1; D not resolved. The specimen sequenced was blood. CDR3 nucleotides: TGTGCCAGCTCACCACGCGCCAGAAACAATGAGCAGTTCTTC. Translating it yields CASSPRARNNEQFF.